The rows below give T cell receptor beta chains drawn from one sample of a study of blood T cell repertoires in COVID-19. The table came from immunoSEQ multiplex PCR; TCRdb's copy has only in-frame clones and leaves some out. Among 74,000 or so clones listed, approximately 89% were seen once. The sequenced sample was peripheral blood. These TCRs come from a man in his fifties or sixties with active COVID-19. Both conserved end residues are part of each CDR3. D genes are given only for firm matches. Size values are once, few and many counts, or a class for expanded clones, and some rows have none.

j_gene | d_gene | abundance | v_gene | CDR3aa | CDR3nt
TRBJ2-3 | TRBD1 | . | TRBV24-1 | CATSDTPGQENTDTQYF | TGTGCCACCAGTGATACGCCGGGACAGGAGAACACAGATACGCAGTATTTT
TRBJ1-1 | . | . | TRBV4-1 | CASSPPRGGTEAFF | TGCGCCAGCAGCCCCCCGAGAGGTGGCACTGAAGCTTTCTTT
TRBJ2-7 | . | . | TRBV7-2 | CASSLVLYEQYF | TGTGCCAGCAGCTTAGTCCTCTACGAGCAGTACTTC
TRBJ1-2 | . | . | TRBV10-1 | CASSESEEGWYYGYTF | TGCGCCAGCAGTGAGTCCGAGGAGGGATGGTACTATGGCTACACCTTC
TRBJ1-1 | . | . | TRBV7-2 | CASRQGGGTEAFF | TGTGCCAGCAGACAAGGGGGGGGGACTGAAGCTTTCTTT
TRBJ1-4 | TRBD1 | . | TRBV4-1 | CASSLGQSRTNEKLFF | TGCGCCAGCAGCCTGGGACAGTCCCGGACTAATGAAAAACTGTTTTTT
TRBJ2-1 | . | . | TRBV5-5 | CASSLGGGANEQFF | TGTGCCAGCAGCTTGGGTGGGGGGGCAAATGAGCAGTTCTTC
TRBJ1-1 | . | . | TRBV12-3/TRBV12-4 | CASSFGRGVAFF | TGTGCCAGCAGCTTCGGGCGGGGAGTAGCTTTCTTT
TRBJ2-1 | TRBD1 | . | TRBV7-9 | CASSGQGYNEQFF | TGTGCCAGCAGCGGACAGGGATACAATGAGCAGTTCTTC
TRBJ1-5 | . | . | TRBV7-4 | CASSLESAGNSNQPQHF | TGTGCCAGCAGCTTAGAATCAGCAGGGAATAGCAATCAGCCCCAGCATTTT
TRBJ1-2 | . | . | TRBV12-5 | CASGLFRNYGYTF | TGTGCTAGTGGTTTGTTCCGGAACTATGGCTACACCTTC
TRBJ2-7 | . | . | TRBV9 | CASSRDLSYEQYF | TGTGCCAGCAGCCGGGACTTGTCCTACGAGCAGTACTTC
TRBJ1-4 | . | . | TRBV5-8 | CASSLGGHTNEKLFF | TGTGCCAGCAGCTTGGGCGGACACACTAATGAAAAACTGTTTTTT
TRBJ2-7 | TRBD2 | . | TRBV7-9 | CASSFSMGGAYEQYF | TGTGCCAGCAGCTTTTCAATGGGAGGGGCCTACGAGCAGTACTTC
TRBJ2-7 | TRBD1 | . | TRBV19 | CASSTQGQGGLYEQYF | TGTGCCAGTAGTACCCAAGGACAGGGAGGACTCTACGAGCAGTACTTC
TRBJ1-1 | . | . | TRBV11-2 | CASSLDMNTEAFF | TGTGCCAGCAGCTTAGATATGAACACTGAAGCTTTCTTT
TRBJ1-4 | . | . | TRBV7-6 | CASSWSEYDRTNEKLFF | TGTGCCAGCAGCTGGTCGGAATACGACAGAACTAATGAAAAACTGTTTTTT
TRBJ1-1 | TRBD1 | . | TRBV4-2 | CASSQAQTGGETEAFF | TGTGCCAGCAGCCAAGCTCAAACAGGGGGGGAGACTGAAGCTTTCTTT
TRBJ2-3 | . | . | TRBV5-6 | CASSLVPLDTQYF | TGTGCCAGCAGCTTGGTCCCTTTGGATACGCAGTATTTT
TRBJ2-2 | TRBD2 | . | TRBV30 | CATGRLGELFF | TGTGCGACCGGGAGGCTCGGGGAGCTGTTTTTT
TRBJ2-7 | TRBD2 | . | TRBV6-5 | CASRGLADLFEQYF | TGTGCCAGCAGGGGACTAGCAGACCTCTTCGAGCAGTACTTC
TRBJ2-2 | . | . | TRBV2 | CATTEQGSTGELFF | TGTGCCACCACAGAACAGGGAAGCACCGGGGAGCTGTTTTTT
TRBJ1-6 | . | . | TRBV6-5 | CASSFRLSSYNSPLHF | TGTGCCAGCAGTTTCAGGCTGAGCTCCTATAATTCACCCCTCCACTTT
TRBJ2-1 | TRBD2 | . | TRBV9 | CASSVASGGYNEQFF | TGTGCCAGCAGCGTAGCTAGCGGGGGCTACAATGAGCAGTTCTTC
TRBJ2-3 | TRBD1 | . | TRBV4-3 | CASSQSQGGGTDTQYF | TGCGCCAGCAGCCAATCACAAGGGGGCGGCACAGATACGCAGTATTTT
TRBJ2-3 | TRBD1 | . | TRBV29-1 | CSVVDRATDTQYF | TGCAGCGTTGTGGACAGGGCGACAGATACGCAGTATTTT
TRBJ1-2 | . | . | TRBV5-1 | CASSLNAGAMGYTF | TGCGCCAGCAGCTTGAATGCAGGGGCTATGGGCTACACCTTC
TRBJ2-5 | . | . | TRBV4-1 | CASSPAVVETQYF | TGCGCCAGCAGTCCAGCGGTGGTAGAGACCCAGTACTTC
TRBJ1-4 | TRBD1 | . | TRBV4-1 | CASSPNGQGDEKLFF | TGCGCCAGCAGCCCGAATGGACAGGGCGATGAAAAACTGTTTTTT
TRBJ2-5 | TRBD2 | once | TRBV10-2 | CASSLPSSGGIQETQYF | TGCGCCAGCAGCCTTCCATCAAGCGGGGGGATACAAGAGACCCAGTACTTC
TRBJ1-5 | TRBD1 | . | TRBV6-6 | CASSLDRGPSYSNQPQHF | TGTGCCAGCAGTCTGGACAGGGGGCCCTCCTATAGCAATCAGCCCCAGCATTTT
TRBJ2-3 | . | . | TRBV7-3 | CASSLLEPPDTQYF | TGTGCCAGCAGCTTACTAGAACCCCCGGATACGCAGTATTTT
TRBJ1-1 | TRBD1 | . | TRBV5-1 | CASSLGDRVSTEAFF | TGCGCCAGCAGCTTGGGGGACAGGGTGAGCACTGAAGCTTTCTTT
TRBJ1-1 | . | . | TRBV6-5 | CASSFLADTEAFF | TGTGCCAGCAGTTTTTTGGCCGACACTGAAGCTTTCTTT
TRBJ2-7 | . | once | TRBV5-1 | CASRNTYEQYF | TGCGCCAGCAGAAATACTTACGAGCAGTACTTC
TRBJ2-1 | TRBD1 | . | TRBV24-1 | CATGQGSYNEQFF | TGTGCCACCGGACAGGGTAGCTACAATGAGCAGTTCTTC